One and the same sample provided the 3 T cell receptor beta chains below, sequenced in a study of beta chain features in type 1 diabetes. The antigens for these receptors are not known. Every bit of the isolated RNA underwent reverse transcription, so sequencing read expressed TCRB transcripts. Sequencing used immunoSEQ multiplex PCR; TCRdb keeps in-frame clones, though not all of them. Of over 150,000 clones listed, around 8.4% are singletons. Findings and caveats of the study: TCRB CDR3 length was moderately but significantly reduced in all four CD4+ subsets of Type 1 diabetes patients.

The sample taken for sequencing was central memory CD4+ T cells from blood. All receptors come from a young woman with type 1 diabetes.

About this clone itself: A read error is possible here, since a much larger clone lies one base away. This chain connects TRBV28 to TRBJ2-7; D call uncertain. CDR3 size: 11 residues. CDR1 and CDR2 from the germline V gene are MDHEN and SYDVKM. Trimming cost V 4 bases and J 3 bases, with 4 bases left between them. The CDR3 region is CASSYYYEQYF. CDR3 nucleotide sequence: TGTGCCAGCAGTTACTACTACGAGCAGTACTTC.

This clone came up a few times. CDR3: CASSLRRTTNTGELFF. CDR3 in DNA: TGTGCCAGCAGCTTGCGCAGGACTACTAATACCGGGGAGCTGTTTTTT. The V call is TRBV7-8, the J call TRBJ2-2; maybe TRBD2 (6 bases). The V end was cut by 3 bases, the J end by 5 bases, with 16 bases between. The CDR3 consists of 16 residues. Germline loops: CDR1 SGHVS, CDR2 FQNEAQ.

The rearrangement joins TRBV4-3 to TRBJ1-1; D remains unclear. The V end was cut by 4 bases, the J end by 5 bases, with 17 bases between. The CDR3 spans 15 residues. CDR1 is LGHNA and CDR2 is YSLEER in the germline V gene. Here the CDR3 DNA reads TGCGCCAGCAGCCCCTTGGCAGGACCGGGGACTGAAGCTTTCTTT. Protein: CASSPLAGPGTEAFF.